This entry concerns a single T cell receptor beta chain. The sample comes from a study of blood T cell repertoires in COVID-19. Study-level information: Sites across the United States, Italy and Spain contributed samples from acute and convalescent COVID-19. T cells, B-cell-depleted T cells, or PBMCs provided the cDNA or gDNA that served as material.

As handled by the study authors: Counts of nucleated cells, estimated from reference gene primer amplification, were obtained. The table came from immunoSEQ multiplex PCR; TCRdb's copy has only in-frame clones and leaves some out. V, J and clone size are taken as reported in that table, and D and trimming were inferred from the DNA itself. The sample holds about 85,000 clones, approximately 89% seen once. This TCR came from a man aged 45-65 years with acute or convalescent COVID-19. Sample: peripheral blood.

The CDR3 sequence: CASSLGSLADEQFF. In DNA form, the CDR3 reads TGCGCCAGCAGCTTGGGGTCCTTAGCCGATGAGCAGTTCTTC. The rearrangement links TRBV5-1 to TRBJ2-1; no clear D gene. The CDR3 has 14 residues. Per the germline V gene, CDR1 is SGHRS and CDR2 is YFSETQ. The germline V and J ends were trimmed by 0 bases and 8 bases, with 12 bases remaining between them.